A single sample is the source of the 30 T cell receptor beta chains below, sequenced in a study of graft-versus-host responses after intestinal transplantation. Antigens for these TCRs are unknown. Repertoires were generated with immunoSEQ multiplex PCR, while TCRdb's copy carries only in-frame clones and drops some. The table shows fewer than 85,000 clones, with approximately 93% occurring only once. The sample here was unstimulated CD8+ T cells sorted from spleen or lymph node cells, taken before intestinal transplant. The receptor set was obtained from a human donor who received an intestinal transplant.

The rearrangement links TRBV27 to TRBJ1-2, with a possible D match to TRBD1 (5 bases). CDR1 and CDR2 (germline): MNHEY, SMNVEV (reference sequence). Trimming took off 6 bases at V and 4 bases at J, with 18 bases between the two ends. This CDR3 is 15 amino acids long. The CDR3 reads CASSYSWTSSYGYTF. The CDR3, as DNA: TGTGCCAGCAGCTATTCCTGGACATCGTCCTATGGCTACACCTTC.

The chain couples TRBV6-5 to TRBJ2-1; 8 bases are a match to TRBD2. The CDR3 sequence is 15 residues long. Trimming cost V 7 bases and J 6 bases; bases outside gene matches: 11. The germline CDR1 and CDR2 sequences are MNHEY and SVGAGI. The CDR3 spells CASTPPGLGANEQFF. CDR3 bases: TGTGCCAGCACTCCACCGGGACTAGGCGCCAATGAGCAGTTCTTC.

On this clone itself: The CDR3 carries no conserved terminal phenylalanine or tryptophan, so it likely arises from a read error. The limits of the CDR3 on the DNA are not certain, so only TCRdb's listed CDR3 is given. V and J are TRBV6-5 and TRBJ1-1; TRBD1 reflects the table's D call only, with no check against the DNA. From its first to its last residue, the CDR3 has 13 amino acids. Germline lookup yields CDR1 MNHEY and CDR2 SVGAGI. CDR3 region: CASSYSSGTAGHP.

The chain combines TRBV7-9 with TRBJ2-6; D gene uncertain. CDR3 length equals 12 residues. Germline CDR1 reads SEHNR; CDR2 reads FQNEAQ (reference sequence). V lost 5 bases and J lost 4, with 3 bases in between. Here the CDR3 DNA reads TGTGCCAGCAGCGCCGGGGCCAACGTCCTGACTTTC. This sequence encodes CASSAGANVLTF.

CDR3 amino acids: CASSEGGSPGNTIYF. CDR3 sequence (DNA): TGTGCCAGCAGCGAGGGGGGATCGCCTGGAAACACCATATATTTT. The chain links TRBV9 to TRBJ1-3, with TRBD1 as a possible D gene (6 bases). The CDR3 extends over 15 amino acids. With 3 bases removed from V and 2 bases from J, the gap between germline ends came to 12 bases. The germline V gene has CDR1 SGDLS and CDR2 YYNGEE. The variable domain in full, completed from reference TRBV9 and TRBJ1-3, reads DSGVTQTPKHLITATGQRVTLRCSPRSGDLSVYWYQQSLDQGLQFLIQYYNGEERAKGNILERFSAQQFPDLHSELNLSSLELGDSALYFCASSEGGSPGNTIYFGEGSWLTVV.

The rearrangement links TRBV18 to TRBJ2-3; D ambiguous. This CDR3 contains 14 residues. The V end lost 0 bases, the J end lost 6 bases, and 10 bases lay between the germline ends. The germline CDR1 and CDR2 sequences are KGHSH and LQKENI. The CDR3 nucleotides read TGTGCCAGCTCACCACCGGCCACCTGGGATACGCAGTATTTT. This codes for CASSPPATWDTQYF.

V and J are TRBV27 and TRBJ2-3; possibly TRBD1 for D (8 bases). The CDR3 has 16 amino acids. V lost 6 bases and J lost 3, with 19 bases in between. CDR1 MNHEY and CDR2 SMNVEV come from the germline V gene (reference sequence). The CDR3 loop is CASSDTGGVFTDTQYF. The CDR3 DNA reads as TGTGCCAGCAGCGACACAGGGGGGGTTTTTACAGATACGCAGTATTTT.

The chain employs TRBV5-1 and TRBJ2-1; 7 positions agree with TRBD2. Germline V gives CDR1 SGHRS, CDR2 YFSETQ. The V gene end was trimmed by 5 bases and the J gene end by 0 bases; junction bases not matched to a gene: 5. The CDR3 sequence is 15 residues long. CDR3 DNA sequence: TGCGCCAGCAGTACGAGCGGGGTCTCCTACAATGAGCAGTTCTTC. Protein: CASSTSGVSYNEQFF.

The chain carries TRBV5-1 and TRBJ2-7; TRBD2 aligns across 11 bases. This CDR3 contains 15 residues. Germline V gives CDR1 SGHRS, CDR2 YFSETQ. The trim removed 0 bases at V and 4 bases at J, leaving 3 bases unmatched. CDR3 amino acids: CASSLELAGGYEQYF. The DNA of the CDR3 is TGCGCCAGCAGCTTGGAATTAGCGGGAGGGTACGAGCAGTACTTC. The complete variable domain, with remaining parts taken from reference TRBV5-1 and TRBJ2-7, reads KAGVTQTPRYLIKTRGQQVTLSCSPISGHRSVSWYQQTPGQGLQFLFEYFSETQRNKGNFPGRFSGRQFSNSRSEMNVSTLELGDSALYLCASSLELAGGYEQYFGPGTRLTVT.

Here the CDR3 DNA reads TGTGCCACCAGGTATCTAGGGCTTAGCAATCAGCCCCAGCATTTT. This sequence encodes CATRYLGLSNQPQHF. The genes are TRBV27 and TRBJ1-5; D gene ambiguous. The V gene lost 10 bases and the J gene lost 0 bases, with 16 bases spanning the gap. The CDR3 covers 15 residues. Germline CDR1 is MNHEY and CDR2 is SMNVEV (reference sequence).

This rearrangement joins TRBV27 to TRBJ1-1; no definite D call. Germline CDR1 is MNHEY and CDR2 is SMNVEV (reference sequence). V was trimmed by 7 bases and J by 6 bases, leaving 18 bases between them. The CDR3 covers 14 residues. In DNA form, the CDR3 reads TGTGCCAGCACCTCTTTAAGTGGATTGCCTGAAGCTTTCTTT. Translating gives CASTSLSGLPEAFF.

This clone was recorded only once. This chain links TRBV11-3 with TRBJ1-5; TRBD1 matches at 9 bases. The ends lost 3 bases at V and 3 bases at J; junction bases unmatched: 12. Germline-derived CDR1 and CDR2 are SGHNT and YENEEA. The CDR3 runs 18 residues. CDR3 residues: CASSFGTGIPVINQPQHF. CDR3 DNA sequence: TGTGCCAGCAGCTTCGGGACAGGGATACCCGTGATCAATCAGCCCCAGCATTTT.

The chain uses TRBV7-6 and TRBJ2-1; 12 positions agree with TRBD2. The CDR3 runs to 17 residues. The trim removed 5 bases at V and 8 bases at J, leaving 13 bases unmatched. Germline lookup yields CDR1 SGHVS and CDR2 FNYEAQ. CDR3 region: CASSHRLAGDGVDEQFF. The CDR3 DNA sequence: TGTGCCAGCAGCCACAGACTAGCGGGAGATGGTGTGGATGAGCAGTTCTTC. The full variable domain, with the rest looked up from reference TRBV7-6 and TRBJ2-1, is GAGVSQSPRYKVTKRGQDVALRCDPISGHVSLYWYRQALGQGPEFLTYFNYEAQQDKSGLPNDRFSAERPEGSISTLTIQRTEQRDSAMYRCASSHRLAGDGVDEQFFGPGTRLTVL.

CDR3 coding DNA: TGTGCCAGCAGCCCGGGGCTAGCGGGAGGGCCAAGCGGGGAGCTGTTTTTT. It yields the protein CASSPGLAGGPSGELFF. The V and J genes are TRBV13 and TRBJ2-2, with TRBD2 matching over 12 bases. CDR1 and CDR2 from the germline V gene are PRHDT and FYEKMQ (reference sequence). The CDR3 runs 17 residues. Trimming cost V 5 bases and J 7 bases; bases outside gene matches: 11. Using reference TRBV13 and TRBJ2-2 for the parts outside the CDR3, the full variable domain is AAGVIQSPRHLIKEKRETATLKCYPIPRHDTVYWYQQGPGQDPQFLISFYEKMQSDKGSIPDRFSAQQFSDYHSELNMSSLELGDSALYFCASSPGLAGGPSGELFFGEGSRLTVL.

The rearrangement joins TRBV6-5 to TRBJ1-2; 10 positions agree with TRBD1. This CDR3 spans 15 amino acids. From germline, CDR1 is MNHEY and CDR2 SVGAGI. V dropped 6 bases and J dropped 6; count of bases not matched to a gene: 10. The CDR3 sequence: CASRETEDRGDGYTF. CDR3 sequence (DNA): TGTGCCAGCAGGGAAACCGAGGACAGGGGGGATGGCTACACCTTC.

The CDR3 sequence is CASGDGSYNEQFF. For the CDR3, the DNA is TGTGCTAGTGGGGATGGCTCCTACAATGAGCAGTTCTTC. The rearrangement joins TRBV12-5 to TRBJ2-1; D is undetermined. Germline loops: CDR1 LGHNT, CDR2 FRNRAP. Trimming stripped 6 bases from V and 0 bases from J, with 6 bases between. CDR3 length: 13 residues.

CDR3 residues: CASRILAGGGTGELFF. CDR3 nucleotides: TGTGCCAGCAGGATCCTAGCGGGAGGAGGTACCGGGGAGCTGTTTTTT. This rearrangement joins TRBV2 to TRBJ2-2, with 11 positions matching TRBD2. The V gene end was trimmed by 6 bases and the J gene end by 5 bases; junction bases not matched to a gene: 8. The V gene's germline CDR1 is SNHLY and CDR2 FYNNEI. This CDR3 is 16 amino acids long.

The chain joins TRBV5-6 to TRBJ1-1; D is perhaps TRBD1 (5 bases). In germline, CDR1 is SGHDT, CDR2 YYEEEE. V was shortened by 8 bases and J by 3 bases, with 14 bases between the two germline ends. The CDR3 loop spans 13 amino acids. The CDR3 sequence is CASTVGGDTEAFF. The CDR3 nucleotides are TGTGCCAGTACTGTGGGGGGTGACACTGAAGCTTTCTTT. The full variable domain, its missing parts supplied by reference TRBV5-6 and TRBJ1-1, is DAGVTQSPTHLIKTRGQQVTLRCSPKSGHDTVSWYQQALGQGPQFIFQYYEEEERQRGNFPDRFSGHQFPNYSSELNVNALLLGDSALYLCASTVGGDTEAFFGQGTRLTVV.

This chain links TRBV7-9 with TRBJ1-5; D may be TRBD1 (6 bases). The V end lost 1 base, the J end lost 5 bases, and 12 bases lay between the germline ends. The CDR3 loop spans 15 amino acids. In germline, CDR1 is SEHNR, CDR2 FQNEAQ (reference sequence). The CDR3 is CASSLVGGVDQPQHF. CDR3 DNA: TGTGCCAGCAGCTTAGTAGGGGGGGTGGATCAGCCCCAGCATTTT.

The genes are TRBV7-8 and TRBJ1-5; 8 bases agree with TRBD1. The germline V gene encodes CDR1 SGHVS and CDR2 FQNEAQ. The CDR3 loop spans 15 amino acids. J was trimmed by 6 bases and V by 5 bases; bases with no gene match: 9. As DNA, the CDR3 is TGTGCCAGCAGCCCCGGGAGGACAGGGACTCAGCCCCAGCATTTT. Its translation is CASSPGRTGTQPQHF.

This chain connects TRBV7-9 to TRBJ1-2, with 10 bases lining up with TRBD1. Germline loops: CDR1 SEHNR, CDR2 FQNEAQ (reference sequence). This CDR3 has 13 amino acids. The V gene end was trimmed by 5 bases and the J gene end by 5 bases; junction bases not matched to a gene: 2. CDR3 sequence (DNA): TGTGCCAGCAGCGGACAGGGGGTTTATGGCTACACCTTC. Translating it yields CASSGQGVYGYTF.

About this clone: At the DNA level, this CDR3 is encoded by other sequences in the same sample as well. The CDR3 region has the DNA TGTGCCAGCAGCGTAGGTGGCGGGACCTACAATGAGCAGTTCTTC. Amino acids: CASSVGGGTYNEQFF. V usage is TRBV9 and J usage is TRBJ2-1, with D possibly TRBD2 on 6 matching bases. Germline values: CDR1 SGDLS, CDR2 YYNGEE. CDR3 length: 15 residues. Trimming shortened V by 0 bases and J by 2 bases, and 9 bases separated the two germline ends.

This chain connects TRBV28 to TRBJ1-2; tentative D call: TRBD1 (5 bases). Germline CDR1 is MDHEN and CDR2 is SYDVKM. The CDR3 runs 10 residues. V was shortened by 7 bases and J by 8 bases, with 8 bases between the two germline ends. The CDR3 reads CASKRGGYTF. CDR3 DNA: TGTGCCAGCAAAAGGGGCGGCTACACCTTC.

The chain couples TRBV4-2 to TRBJ2-1; D gene unclear. With 0 bases removed from V and 0 bases from J, the gap between germline ends came to 9 bases. Germline CDR1 is LGHNA and CDR2 is YNFKEQ. This CDR3 has 16 residues. The CDR3 coding sequence is TGTGCCAGCAGCCAAGATCTGATAGACTCCTACAATGAGCAGTTCTTC. It codes for CASSQDLIDSYNEQFF.

V usage is TRBV4-1 and J usage is TRBJ2-5; 7 nucleotides agree with TRBD1. Germline lookup yields CDR1 MGHRA and CDR2 YSYEKL. Germline trimming cut 3 bases from V and 1 base from J; bases unmatched to any gene: 5. The CDR3 length is 15 residues. In DNA, the CDR3 is TGCGCCAGCAGCCACCTGACAGGGCTCCAAGAGACCCAGTACTTC. The encoded protein is CASSHLTGLQETQYF.

The chain has TRBV7-3 and TRBJ2-2; TRBD2 is a possible D gene (6 bases). From germline, CDR1 is SGHTA and CDR2 FQGTGA. V was cut by 4 bases and J by 5 bases, with 11 bases left in between. The CDR3 length is 14 residues. The CDR3 DNA reads TGTGCCAGCAGCTCCCCAGGGAGGACCGGGGAGCTGTTTTTT. Its protein is CASSSPGRTGELFF.

The chain joins TRBV5-8 to TRBJ2-5; D call uncertain. The DNA end favors TRBJ2-7, so the J call may be wrong. The CDR3 is made up of 14 amino acids. Germline CDR1 reads SGHTS; CDR2 reads YDEGEE. In DNA, the CDR3 is TGTGCCAGCAGCCTAAGGGCCCTCCCCTACGAGCAGTACTTC. It codes for CASSLRALPYEQYF.

The V and J genes are TRBV6-5 and TRBJ2-7, with D unclear. There are 15 residues in the CDR3. V gave up 5 bases and J gave up 2 bases, with 16 bases separating them. CDR1 and CDR2 from the germline V gene are MNHEY and SVGAGI. CDR3 amino acids: CASSQSSLQAYEQYF. The CDR3 DNA sequence: TGTGCCAGCAGTCAATCATCTCTGCAAGCCTACGAGCAGTACTTC.

The sample holds a few counts of this clone. This sequence joins TRBV7-8 and TRBJ1-5; D is unclear. The length of the CDR3 is 14 residues. The V gene lost 1 base and the J gene lost 4 bases, with 8 bases spanning the gap. Germline V gene data show CDR1 as SGHVS and CDR2 as FQNEAQ. Written as DNA, the CDR3 is TGTGCCAGCAGCTTAGGGGGAGTGAATCAGCCCCAGCATTTT. This codes for CASSLGGVNQPQHF. The full variable domain, rest sourced from reference TRBV7-8 and TRBJ1-5, is GAGVSQSPRYKVAKRGQDVALRCDPISGHVSLFWYQQALGQGPEFLTYFQNEAQLDKSGLPSDRFFAERPEGSVSTLKIQRTQQEDSAVYLCASSLGGVNQPQHFGDGTRLSIL.

Concerning this clone: This specimen includes other DNA sequences encoding the same CDR3. The chain employs TRBV6-6 and TRBJ1-5; 7 bases line up with TRBD1. Germline V lookup: CDR1 MNHNY, CDR2 SVGAGI (reference sequence). J lost 5 bases, V lost 4 bases, and 8 bases had no gene match. The CDR3 loop spans 15 amino acids. The CDR3 DNA reads as TGTGCCAGCAGTTGGGGGGGGGACAGATATCAGCCCCAGCATTTT. Its translation: CASSWGGDRYQPQHF.